These 21 T cell receptor beta chains were sequenced from one sample in a study of T-cell reconstitution after alpha-beta-depleted transplantation in children. Preparation of the TCRbeta library was carried out with unique molecular identifiers. TCRdb recomputed calls from the PCR reads with MiXCR, one row per CDR3 protein. The sample has 530,000 or so distinct CDR3 sequences, 27% seen once. Sample: PBMCs, taken before TCRalphabeta/CD19-depleted stem cell transplant. These receptors originate from a boy under two years old with Wiskott-Aldrich syndrome, due to receive a stem cell transplant.

This clonotype has a handful of counts. V and J are TRBV11-1 and TRBJ2-1; D is perhaps TRBD1 (8 bases). Between the trimmed V and J ends, which lost 1 base and 8 bases, there was a span of 12 bases. Germline loops: CDR1 SGHAT, CDR2 FQDESV (reference sequence). The CDR3 runs to 14 residues. The CDR3 DNA reads TGTGCCAGCAGCTTAGGACAGGGGAGGGATGAGCAGTTCTTC. This gives the protein CASSLGQGRDEQFF.

This rearrangement joins TRBV28 to TRBJ1-3; 7 bases map to TRBD1. The V and J ends lost 2 bases and 3 bases, in that order; junction bases with no gene match: 7. The CDR3 runs 16 residues. The germline V gene has CDR1 MDHEN and CDR2 SYDVKM. For the CDR3, the DNA is TGTGCCAGCAGTTTAGTGCAGGGGGTGGTTGGAAACACCATATATTTT. This codes for CASSLVQGVVGNTIYF.

The chain is built from TRBV6-1 and TRBJ2-1, with 7 bases aligning to TRBD2. Trimming removed 6 bases from V and 4 bases from J; junction bases left unmatched: 9. Germline CDR1 reads MNHNS; CDR2 reads SASEGT. The CDR3 contains 15 residues. The CDR3 protein is CASRHLSGTYNEQFF. In DNA, the CDR3 is TGTGCCAGCAGGCATCTAAGCGGGACTTACAATGAGCAGTTCTTC.

The rearrangement links TRBV11-2 to TRBJ2-1; the D gene is possibly TRBD2 (6 bases). The CDR3 has 16 amino acids. Germline CDR1 is SGHAT and CDR2 is FQNNGV. The V gene lost 1 base and the J gene lost 4 bases, with 14 bases spanning the gap. The CDR3 nucleotides read TGTGCCAGCAGCTTAGGGCGGCTAGCGTATTACAATGAGCAGTTCTTC. Its translation: CASSLGRLAYYNEQFF.

The CDR3 region is CSAGTTRANSPLHF. The CDR3 region has the DNA TGCAGTGCTGGGACGACAAGGGCTAATTCACCCCTCCACTTT. V is TRBV20-1 and J is TRBJ1-6, with D tentatively TRBD1 (5 bases). The CDR3 covers 14 residues. Germline lookup yields CDR1 DFQATT and CDR2 SNEGSKA (reference sequence). The germline V and J ends were trimmed by 5 bases and 6 bases, with 14 bases remaining between them.

The V gene is TRBV7-8, the J gene TRBJ1-6, with TRBD1 as a possible D gene (5 bases). CDR3 length equals 15 residues. V shed 5 bases and J shed 8 bases, with 16 bases lying between them. Germline loops: CDR1 SGHVS, CDR2 FQNEAQ. The CDR3 sequence is CASSLGRMGHSPLHF. CDR3 nucleotide sequence: TGTGCCAGCAGCCTAGGACGCATGGGGCATTCACCCCTCCACTTT. Filled out from reference TRBV7-8 and TRBJ1-6, the complete variable domain reads GAGVSQSPRYKVAKRGQDVALRCDPISGHVSLFWYQQALGQGPEFLTYFQNEAQLDKSGLPSDRFFAERPEGSVSTLKIQRTQQEDSAVYLCASSLGRMGHSPLHFGNGTRLTVT.

This clonotype has a handful of counts. V is TRBV29-1 and J is TRBJ2-3; perhaps TRBD2 as D (6 bases). V gave up 3 bases and J gave up 3 bases, with 10 bases separating them. The CDR3 totals 13 residues. Germline CDR1 and CDR2: SQVTM and ANQGSEA. CDR3 residues: CSVDGTGTDTQYF. Written as DNA, the CDR3 is TGCAGCGTTGATGGGACTGGTACAGATACGCAGTATTTT.

In this sample, this clonotype turned up a few times. The chain has TRBV6-5 and TRBJ2-7, with 10 nucleotides matching TRBD1. V lost 0 bases, J lost 0 bases, and 2 bases stayed unmatched. The germline gives CDR1 MNHEY, CDR2 SVGAGI. This CDR3 is 16 amino acids long. CDR3 nucleotides: TGTGCCAGCAGTTACTCTAGACAGGGGGCCTCCTACGAGCAGTACTTC. Translated, it gives CASSYSRQGASYEQYF.

This clonotype appeared a few times. The chain uses TRBV29-1 and TRBJ2-5; maybe TRBD2 (6 bases). Trimming stripped 4 bases from V and 4 bases from J, with 10 bases between. Per germline, CDR1 SQVTM and CDR2 ANQGSEA. This CDR3 has 12 amino acids. This chain's CDR3 is CSVVTGAETQYF. In nucleotides, the CDR3 is TGCAGCGTTGTAACGGGAGCAGAGACCCAGTACTTC.

This clonotype was counted only a few times. The chain links TRBV6-1 to TRBJ2-1; 7 nucleotides agree with TRBD2. The CDR3 consists of 14 residues. Trimming took 8 bases from V and 3 from J; bases not matched to a gene: 7. Germline CDR1 MNHNS, CDR2 SASEGT. The CDR3 loop reads CASGRAGVYNEQFF. CDR3 DNA sequence: TGTGCCAGCGGGCGGGCGGGAGTCTACAATGAGCAGTTCTTC.

The chain carries TRBV5-1 and TRBJ2-3, with 10 bases identical to TRBD2. The CDR3 spans 16 residues. With 0 bases clipped from V and 4 bases from J, the junction kept 5 bases outside the gene matches. Germline CDR1 SGHRS, CDR2 YFSETQ. The CDR3 loop reads CASSLGLAGSADTQYF. The CDR3 coding sequence is TGCGCCAGCAGCTTGGGACTAGCGGGTTCCGCAGATACGCAGTATTTT.

The gene calls are TRBV20-1 and TRBJ1-4, with D perhaps matching TRBD1 (5 bases). This CDR3 spans 14 amino acids. V gave up 0 bases and J gave up 5 bases, with 10 bases separating them. The germline V gene has CDR1 DFQATT and CDR2 SNEGSKA (reference sequence). The CDR3 DNA reads TGCAGTGCTAGAGATCTGGGGGGGAATGAAAAACTGTTTTTT. Translating gives CSARDLGGNEKLFF.

The V call is TRBV30, the J call TRBJ1-1, with D perhaps TRBD1 (5 bases). The germline V gene encodes CDR1 GTSNPN and CDR2 SVGIG (reference sequence). Between the trimmed V and J ends, which lost 4 bases and 3 bases, there was a span of 9 bases. The length of the CDR3 is 12 residues. This CDR3 is CAWTRGDTEAFF. CDR3 coding DNA: TGTGCCTGGACGAGAGGGGACACTGAAGCTTTCTTT.

This clonotype occurred a few times. This chain connects TRBV10-3 to TRBJ1-3, with a possible D match to TRBD1 (6 bases). This CDR3 has 16 residues. V was shortened by 4 bases and J by 1 base, with 14 bases between the two germline ends. From germline, CDR1 is ENHRY and CDR2 SYGVKD. CDR3 loop: CAISVLSGTSGNTIYF. The CDR3 DNA sequence: TGTGCCATCAGTGTACTTTCCGGGACATCTGGAAACACCATATATTTT.

V and J are TRBV3-1 and TRBJ2-3, with 11 bases fitting TRBD2. Unmatched junction bases numbered 9, after V lost 0 bases and J lost 4 bases. The CDR3 extends over 18 amino acids. Germline V lookup: CDR1 LGHDT, CDR2 YNNKEL (reference sequence). CDR3 loop: CASSQDGSSGRNSDTQYF. In nucleotides, the CDR3 is TGTGCCAGCAGCCAAGACGGATCTAGCGGGAGGAATTCAGATACGCAGTATTTT.

The genes are TRBV6-5 and TRBJ2-3, with 11 bases that match TRBD2. V was pared by 0 bases and J by 0 bases, with 2 bases of the junction left unmatched. Germline V lookup: CDR1 MNHEY, CDR2 SVGAGI. This CDR3 region has 17 residues. CDR3 in amino acids: CASSYSRTSGSTDTQYF. The CDR3 DNA follows: TGTGCCAGCAGTTACTCGAGGACTAGCGGGAGCACAGATACGCAGTATTTT.

This clonotype was detected a few times. The chain is built from TRBV5-6 and TRBJ2-3; maybe TRBD1 (6 bases). Germline CDR1 reads SGHDT; CDR2 reads YYEEEE. V lost 0 bases and J 3 bases, leaving 11 bases between the germline ends. The CDR3 extends over 15 amino acids. CDR3 residues: CASSLGRGKTDTQYF. CDR3 DNA sequence: TGTGCCAGCAGCTTGGGCAGGGGCAAGACAGATACGCAGTATTTT.

The gene calls are TRBV30 and TRBJ2-2, with D possibly TRBD2 on 5 matching bases. The CDR3 is 13 residues long. The germline V gene encodes CDR1 GTSNPN and CDR2 SVGIG (reference sequence). The V gene lost 0 bases and the J gene lost 6 bases, with 8 bases spanning the gap. The CDR3 nucleotides read TGTGCCTGGAGTGTAGGAGGTCCCGGGGAGCTGTTTTTT. Its translation is CAWSVGGPGELFF.

CDR3 protein: CASSYRPSRPYGYTF. CDR3 sequence (DNA): TGTGCCAGCAGTTACAGGCCGTCCCGCCCCTATGGCTACACCTTC. The genes are TRBV6-5 and TRBJ1-2; D is undetermined. The V end lost 2 bases, the J end lost 4 bases, and 14 bases lay between the germline ends. The germline V gene encodes CDR1 MNHEY and CDR2 SVGAGI. The CDR3 is 15 residues long.

In nucleotides, the CDR3 is TGTGCCAGCAGCTTAGACAGGGTTTATTTTGGTGAGCAGTTCTTC. Translation: CASSLDRVYFGEQFF. The V call is TRBV7-9, the J call TRBJ2-1; tentative D call: TRBD1 (6 bases). The V gene's germline CDR1 is SEHNR and CDR2 FQNEAQ (reference sequence). The CDR3 has 15 amino acids. V lost 1 base, J lost 9 bases, and 16 bases lay in between.

The V call is TRBV4-2, the J call TRBJ2-1; D gene uncertain. Looked up from germline, CDR1 is LGHNA and CDR2 is YNFKEQ. Trimming shortened V by 3 bases and J by 1 base, and 10 bases separated the two germline ends. This CDR3 contains 15 residues. In DNA, the CDR3 is TGTGCCAGCAGCCAGGATCCTATATCCTACAATGAGCAGTTCTTC. Translation: CASSQDPISYNEQFF.